A single sample gave rise to the 21 T cell receptor beta chains below, sequenced in a study of blood T cell repertoires in COVID-19. Measured with immunoSEQ multiplex PCR; TCRdb has only the in-frame clones, and not every one. The table includes approximately 150,000 clones, 81% detected once. Sample: peripheral blood. The receptor source for this set is a human donor in a cohort sampled during active COVID-19.

The V and J genes are TRBV7-9 and TRBJ2-7; possible D gene TRBD2, 6 bases. V lost 3 bases, J lost 7 bases, and 16 bases lay in between. Germline V gene lookup returns CDR1 SEHNR and CDR2 FQNEAQ (reference sequence). This CDR3 has 14 residues. The CDR3 spells CASSLDGRSPEQYF. The CDR3 nucleotides read TGTGCCAGCAGCTTGGACGGGAGAAGTCCGGAGCAGTACTTC.

This clone is a singleton in its sample. The chain couples TRBV28 to TRBJ1-1; 7 bases line up with TRBD1. After removal of 3 bases from V and 0 bases from J, the junction contained 4 bases not matched to a gene. CDR1 and CDR2 (germline): MDHEN, SYDVKM. The CDR3 is 15 residues long. DNA for the CDR3: TGTGCCAGCAGTTTTGGAGGGACAGTGAACACTGAAGCTTTCTTT. Amino acids: CASSFGGTVNTEAFF.

The V call is TRBV6-2 or TRBV6-3, the J call TRBJ1-2; 8 nucleotides match TRBD1. Germline-derived CDR1 and CDR2 are MNHEY and SVGEGT. CDR3 length: 12 amino acids. Germline trimming cut 2 bases from V and 9 bases from J; bases unmatched to any gene: 2. CDR3 nucleotides: TGTGCCAGCAGTTACGACAGGGGTCGCTACACCTTC. It yields the protein CASSYDRGRYTF.

This clone was recorded once. This chain connects TRBV28 to TRBJ2-2, with D tentatively TRBD2 (6 bases). Germline lookup yields CDR1 MDHEN and CDR2 SYDVKM. V lost 8 bases, J lost 5 bases, and 15 bases lay in between. The CDR3 is 14 residues long. CDR3 in amino acids: CASGGVLLTGELFF. DNA of the CDR3: TGTGCCAGCGGAGGGGTCCTTCTTACCGGGGAGCTGTTTTTT.

The J gene is TRBJ2-1, the V gene TRBV7-3; 7 bases map to TRBD1. Losses at the gene ends were 2 bases for V and 4 bases for J; bases not matched to a gene: 11. This CDR3 comprises 17 residues. Germline V gene lookup returns CDR1 SGHTA and CDR2 FQGTGA. This chain's CDR3 is CASSLGGYEGAYNEQFF. The CDR3 DNA reads TGTGCCAGCAGCTTAGGGGGATACGAGGGGGCGTACAATGAGCAGTTCTTC.

The rearrangement uses TRBV19 and TRBJ2-6; 7 bases fit TRBD1. The CDR3 sequence is 18 residues long. J lost 0 bases, V lost 5 bases, and 10 bases had no gene match. The germline V gene has CDR1 LNHDA and CDR2 SQIVND (reference sequence). The CDR3 is CASSVQGLGHSGANVLTF. In nucleotides, the CDR3 is TGTGCCAGTAGTGTACAGGGGCTGGGACACTCTGGGGCCAACGTCCTGACTTTC.

The chain links TRBV18 to TRBJ2-2; 10 nucleotides match TRBD1. Per the germline V gene, CDR1 is KGHSH and CDR2 is LQKENI. The CDR3 runs to 15 residues. V lost 4 bases to trimming and J lost 4 bases; unmatched junction nucleotides: 3. CDR3 region: CASSQGQGSTGELFF. Here the CDR3 DNA reads TGTGCCAGCTCACAGGGACAGGGGAGCACCGGGGAGCTGTTTTTT.

This chain's CDR3 is CASSYGQGNSYEQYF. DNA for the CDR3: TGTGCCAGCAGTTACGGGCAGGGGAATTCCTACGAGCAGTACTTC. V gene TRBV6-2 or TRBV6-3 combines with J gene TRBJ2-7; tentative D call: TRBD1 (6 bases). Between the trimmed V and J ends, which lost 2 bases and 1 base, there was a span of 12 bases. From germline, CDR1 is MNHEY and CDR2 SVGEGT. CDR3 length: 15 amino acids.

The chain recombines TRBV5-1 with TRBJ2-3; 8 bases match TRBD1. Germline CDR1 reads SGHRS; CDR2 reads YFSETQ. The CDR3 sequence is 15 residues long. Germline trimming cut 6 bases from V and 4 bases from J; bases unmatched to any gene: 10. The CDR3 DNA sequence: TGCGCCAGCAAAATCCGGGACAGGCTTCCAGATACGCAGTATTTT. Encoded protein: CASKIRDRLPDTQYF. Full variable domain (remainder filled in from reference TRBV5-1 and TRBJ2-3): KAGVTQTPRYLIKTRGQQVTLSCSPISGHRSVSWYQQTPGQGLQFLFEYFSETQRNKGNFPGRFSGRQFSNSRSEMNVSTLELGDSALYLCASKIRDRLPDTQYFGPGTRLTVL.

Details on this clone: Other nucleotide sequences from this sample produce the same CDR3. J is TRBJ2-7 and V is TRBV29-1; 8 positions match TRBD1. Germline CDR1 SQVTM, CDR2 ANQGSEA. This CDR3 is 14 amino acids long. V was clipped by 6 bases and J by 2 bases; unmatched bases: 9. CDR3 region: CSVTGTGSPYEQYF. CDR3 in DNA: TGCAGCGTAACCGGGACAGGAAGTCCCTACGAGCAGTACTTC.

The CDR3 loop is CASSEGPLAEQYF. CDR3 coding DNA: TGTGCCAGCAGTGAAGGGCCCCTAGCTGAGCAGTACTTC. V usage is TRBV2 and J usage is TRBJ2-7, with D perhaps matching TRBD2 (5 bases). Germline-derived CDR1 and CDR2 are SNHLY and FYNNEI. V was pared by 1 base and J by 7 bases, with 11 bases between. This CDR3 region has 13 residues.

The V gene is TRBV7-2, the J gene TRBJ2-3; D perhaps matches TRBD2 (6 bases). The CDR3 is 15 amino acids. Per germline, CDR1 SGHTA and CDR2 FQGNSA. V was clipped by 0 bases and J by 6 bases, with 13 bases between them. CDR3 amino acids: CASSLAARGSDTQYF. In DNA form, the CDR3 reads TGTGCCAGCAGCTTAGCGGCACGGGGGAGTGATACGCAGTATTTT.

This chain links TRBV7-2 with TRBJ1-4, with a possible D match to TRBD1 (5 bases). The CDR3 extends over 16 amino acids. Trimming took off 3 bases at V and 7 bases at J, with 18 bases between the two ends. Germline CDR1 reads SGHTA; CDR2 reads FQGNSA. The CDR3 region is CASSLRPGREVEKLFF. CDR3 in DNA: TGTGCCAGCAGCTTGAGGCCCGGCAGGGAGGTTGAAAAACTGTTTTTT.

The rearrangement uses TRBV5-8 and TRBJ1-2; 7 bases match TRBD1. The CDR3 runs 15 residues. In germline, CDR1 is SGHTS, CDR2 YDEGEE. Unmatched junction bases numbered 6, after V lost 4 bases and J lost 0 bases. DNA of the CDR3: TGTGCCAGCAGCCCCCGGGACAGAACTAACTATGGCTACACCTTC. It is translated as CASSPRDRTNYGYTF.

The CDR3 reads CASGLSPGGGKSSYNEQFF. The CDR3 nucleotides read TGTGCTAGTGGTTTGTCCCCAGGGGGCGGAAAGAGCTCCTACAATGAGCAGTTCTTC. The chain joins TRBV12-5 to TRBJ2-1; TRBD1 agrees at 8 bases. The CDR3 sequence is 19 residues long. V shed 2 bases, J shed 0 bases, and the junction held 12 bases outside the gene matches. Germline V CDR1 and CDR2: LGHNT, FRNRAP.

This chain connects TRBV6-5 to TRBJ2-3; D perhaps matches TRBD1 (6 bases). Germline-derived CDR1 and CDR2 are MNHEY and SVGAGI. This CDR3 is built from 12 residues. With 5 bases removed from V and 6 bases from J, the gap between germline ends came to 9 bases. The CDR3: CASSNRADTQYF. DNA of the CDR3: TGTGCCAGCAGTAACAGGGCCGATACGCAGTATTTT.

The chain is built from TRBV27 and TRBJ2-5, with 8 nucleotides matching TRBD1. Per germline, CDR1 MNHEY and CDR2 SMNVEV (reference sequence). The CDR3 is 16 amino acids. The V gene end was trimmed by 6 bases and the J gene end by 0 bases; junction bases not matched to a gene: 9. The CDR3 loop is CASSRTTGGDQETQYF. CDR3 sequence (DNA): TGTGCCAGCAGCCGTACTACAGGGGGTGACCAAGAGACCCAGTACTTC.

The chain couples TRBV28 to TRBJ1-5; a weak D match, TRBD1 (5 bases). Trimming took off 2 bases at V and 11 bases at J, with 13 bases between the two ends. CDR1 is MDHEN, CDR2 SYDVKM, per germline. This CDR3 is 13 amino acids long. CDR3: CASSLLGPGSQHF. CDR3 in DNA: TGTGCCAGCAGTTTACTGGGGCCCGGGTCCCAGCATTTT.

As DNA, the CDR3 is TGTGCCAGCAACTACAGGGGGACTAACTATGGCTACACCTTC. Translating it yields CASNYRGTNYGYTF. The V and J genes are TRBV9 and TRBJ1-2, with 8 bases identical to TRBD1. The CDR3 is 14 amino acids. Germline values: CDR1 SGDLS, CDR2 YYNGEE. With 6 bases clipped from V and 0 bases from J, the junction kept 4 bases outside the gene matches.

V usage is TRBV28 and J usage is TRBJ2-5; 10 bases fit TRBD1. The CDR3 is 14 amino acids. V lost 6 bases to trimming and J lost 5 bases; unmatched junction nucleotides: 6. The germline gives CDR1 MDHEN, CDR2 SYDVKM. Written as DNA, the CDR3 is TGTGCCAGCAGACGGGGACAGGGGAGGGAGACCCAGTACTTC. Translated, it gives CASRRGQGRETQYF.

This clone was seen only once. This sequence joins TRBV29-1 and TRBJ1-1; weak D call: TRBD1 (5 bases). The CDR3 has 16 amino acids. Germline V gene sequence: CDR1 SQVTM, CDR2 ANQGSEA. V was pared by 8 bases and J by 3 bases, with 25 bases between. In nucleotides, the CDR3 is TGCAGCACCCTTCCGGGACTCAGAATGAGGGACACTGAAGCTTTCTTT. Translation: CSTLPGLRMRDTEAFF. Complete variable domain (other parts from reference TRBV29-1 and TRBJ1-1): SAVISQKPSRDICQRGTSLTIQCQVDSQVTMMFWYRQQPGQSLTLIATANQGSEATYESGFVIDKFPISRPNLTFSTLTVSNMSPEDSSIYLCSTLPGLRMRDTEAFFGQGTRLTVV.